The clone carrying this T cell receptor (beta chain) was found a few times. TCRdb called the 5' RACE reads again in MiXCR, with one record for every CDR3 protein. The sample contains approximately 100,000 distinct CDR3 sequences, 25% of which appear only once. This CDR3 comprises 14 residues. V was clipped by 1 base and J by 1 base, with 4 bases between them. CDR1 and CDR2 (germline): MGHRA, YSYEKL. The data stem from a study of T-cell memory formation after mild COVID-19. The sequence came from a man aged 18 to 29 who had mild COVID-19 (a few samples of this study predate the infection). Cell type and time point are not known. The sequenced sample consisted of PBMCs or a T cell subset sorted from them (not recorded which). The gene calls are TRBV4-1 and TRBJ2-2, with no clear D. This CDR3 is CASSQAGNTGELFF. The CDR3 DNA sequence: TGCGCCAGCAGCCAAGCTGGGAACACCGGGGAGCTGTTTTTT.